These T cell receptor beta chains were read from a single sample in a study of T-cell reconstitution after alpha-beta-depleted transplantation in children. TCRdb reanalysed the PCR reads using MiXCR and keeps one entry per CDR3 protein. The sample lists about 980,000 distinct CDR3 sequences, roughly 29% seen once, with roughly 30% in the top ten. This sample comprised PBMCs, mostly from graft donor cells, obtained 360 days after TCRalphabeta/CD19-depleted stem cell transplant. The source of these receptors is a boy under two years old who had a stem cell transplant for SCID, so the T cells may come from the graft donor. Each CDR3 is given with its conserved first and last residue. A D gene is named only where the DNA matches it firmly. Some rows mark clone size as missing; the rest say once, few, many or name a class of expanded clone.

J gene,clone size,V gene,D gene,CDR3 protein,CDR3 DNA
TRBJ2-3,few,TRBV4-1,TRBD2,CASSLATSANTQYF,TGCGCCAGCAGCCTGGCGACTAGCGCGAATACGCAGTATTTT
TRBJ1-6,NA,TRBV6-1,TRBD1,CAVWDRLNNSPLHF,TGTGCCGTGTGGGACAGGCTAAATAATTCACCCCTCCACTTT
TRBJ1-4,few,TRBV12-3/TRBV12-4,NA,CASSFARQENEKLFF,TGTGCCAGCAGTTTCGCCCGACAGGAGAATGAAAAACTGTTTTTT
TRBJ2-7,few,TRBV11-2,TRBD2,CASRGLAGGLYEQYF,TGTGCCAGCAGAGGGCTAGCGGGGGGCCTGTACGAGCAGTACTTC
TRBJ1-2,once,TRBV29-1,NA,CSVEGTAVYGYTF,TGCAGCGTTGAAGGGACAGCTGTCTATGGCTACACCTTC
TRBJ2-7,NA,TRBV9,NA,CASSVAEATYEQYF,TGTGCCAGCAGCGTAGCCGAGGCGACCTACGAGCAGTACTTC
TRBJ2-5,NA,TRBV7-6,TRBD2,CASSSLGIAGGPMSKTQYF,TGTGCCAGCAGCTCCCTTGGGATAGCGGGGGGACCGATGAGTAAGACCCAGTACTTC
TRBJ1-4,NA,TRBV7-9,NA,CASSFTGQSNEKLFF,TGTGCCAGCAGCTTCACCGGGCAGTCTAATGAAAAACTGTTTTTT
TRBJ2-7,NA,TRBV13,NA,CASSLLQGIEQYF,TGTGCCAGCAGCTTGTTACAGGGTATCGAGCAGTACTTC
TRBJ2-3,few,TRBV5-6,TRBD2,CASSFSGKRGPPDTQYF,TGTGCCAGCAGCTTCTCCGGGAAGCGGGGGCCTCCAGATACGCAGTATTTT
TRBJ2-2,few,TRBV28,NA,CASSLYPSNTGELFF,TGTGCCAGCAGTTTATATCCTTCGAACACCGGGGAGCTGTTTTTT
TRBJ2-1,few,TRBV12-3/TRBV12-4,TRBD2,CASSETSGGLNEQFF,TGTGCCAGCAGTGAGACTAGCGGGGGACTCAATGAGCAGTTCTTC
TRBJ2-5,NA,TRBV15,NA,CATRPMGKGLGTQYF,TGTGCCACCAGACCCATGGGGAAGGGGTTGGGGACCCAGTACTTC